This T cell receptor (beta chain) was recorded in a study of metastatic and nonmetastatic thyroid tumors. About the research overall: Patients with malignant and benign thyroid disease provided blood and tumor or nodule tissue, whose repertoires were compared.

Trimming stripped 4 bases from V and 8 bases from J, with 12 bases between. This CDR3 is 12 amino acids long. The V gene's germline CDR1 is SQVTM and CDR2 ANQGSEA. This clone was counted between two and nine times. Its matching antigen is unknown. Thyroid surgery took place with no prior treatment in any patient. Overall study findings and caveats: Malignant thyroid tumors reportedly had TCR beta diversity that was significantly higher than in benign nodules, in blood and tumor.

Source study methods: CDR3 differences across clinicopathological groups were used to build a distant-metastasis classifier for papillary thyroid cancer. MiXCR was used by TCRdb to re-call the PCR reads. TCRdb, rather than the study authors, made the V and J calls. The data show 60,000 to 85,000 clones, around 18% seen once. This chain joins TRBV29-1 and TRBJ2-1; tentative D call: TRBD1 (6 bases). Sequenced: blood. The sequence came from a female donor with papillary thyroid cancer or a benign thyroid nodule (not recorded which). Some clones in this sample may be carry-over from other donors' samples. In DNA form, the CDR3 reads TGCAGCGTTGTGGGACACTCTTATGAGCAGTTCTTC. It is translated as CSVVGHSYEQFF.